Shown below are 16 T cell receptor beta chains from a single sample sequenced in a study of ipilimumab plus nivolumab after autologous stem cell transplantation (dated by TCRdb to the early 2020s). Libraries were constructed by the immunoSEQ multiplex PCR assay. Here the immuneACCESS table is served through TCRdb, limited to in-frame sequences with V and J called. Missing clones are a known gap in these copies; in checked studies unresolved V genes cover under half, and the rest lacks a known reason. The sample table contains 15,000 or so clones; only one count was recorded for approximately 74% of them. Roughly 10% of the sample is in the top ten clones. The input for sequencing was PBMCs, taken in a trial of ipilimumab plus nivolumab as post-transplant consolidation. The receptors derive from a male donor with primary mediastinal lymphoma.

Details on this clone: At one end the junction does not follow the germline gene, possibly because of a read error. Written as DNA, the CDR3 is TGTGCTAGCAGCTCGGGGAGGGGGATCCAAGAGACCCAGTACTTC. This translates into CASSSGRGIQETQYF. The chain carries TRBV7-7 and TRBJ2-5; a weak D match, TRBD2 (7 bases). CDR1 is SSHAT and CDR2 is FNYEAQ in the germline V gene (reference sequence). CDR3 length: 15 residues.

The rearrangement links TRBV5-1 to TRBJ2-3, with a weak D call TRBD1 (5 bases). Germline V lookup: CDR1 SGHRS, CDR2 YFSETQ. With 1 base removed from V and 4 bases from J, the gap between germline ends came to 10 bases. This CDR3 contains 14 residues. The CDR3 DNA sequence: TGCGCCAGCAGCTTGATGACAGAAGCAGATACGCAGTATTTT. Amino acid sequence: CASSLMTEADTQYF.

This clone was counted between two and nine times. CDR3 amino acids: CASSQERGRGTDTQYF. The CDR3 DNA reads as TGCGCCAGCAGCCAAGAAAGGGGCAGGGGCACAGATACGCAGTATTTT. The chain has TRBV4-1 and TRBJ2-3; tentatively, D is TRBD1 (5 bases). The CDR3 is 16 amino acids. Trimming pared 0 bases from V and 1 base from J, leaving 11 bases between. Germline loops: CDR1 MGHRA, CDR2 YSYEKL.

The V and J genes are TRBV7-9 and TRBJ2-7; no clear D gene. Germline V gene data show CDR1 as SEHNR and CDR2 as FQNEAQ (reference sequence). V dropped 6 bases and J dropped 2 bases, with 17 bases sitting between them. This CDR3 region has 15 residues. CDR3 in DNA: TGTGCCAGCAGTCTTACAATGAGTGGCCCCTACGAGCAGTACTTC. Amino acids: CASSLTMSGPYEQYF.

J is TRBJ1-5 and V is TRBV6-1; 10 bases align to TRBD1. Trimming took 4 bases from V and 2 from J; bases not matched to a gene: 8. This CDR3 contains 17 residues. Per germline, CDR1 MNHNS and CDR2 SASEGT. CDR3 in amino acids: CASSGVVGTGGNQPQHF. DNA for the CDR3: TGTGCCAGCAGTGGCGTCGTGGGGACAGGGGGCAATCAGCCCCAGCATTTT.

The gene calls are TRBV11-3 and TRBJ2-5; 12 bases match TRBD2. Germline values: CDR1 SGHNT, CDR2 YENEEA. V trimming: 1 base; J trimming: 5 bases; junction bases outside the gene matches: 2. This CDR3 spans 15 amino acids. DNA of the CDR3: TGTGCCAGCAGCTTAGGAACTAGCGGGGGGGAGACCCAGTACTTC. It encodes CASSLGTSGGETQYF.

The rearrangement joins TRBV5-6 to TRBJ1-5; possible D gene TRBD1, 5 bases. The CDR3 runs to 16 residues. Germline V gives CDR1 SGHDT, CDR2 YYEEEE. With 3 bases removed from V and 6 bases from J, the gap between germline ends came to 19 bases. In nucleotides, the CDR3 is TGTGCCAGCAGCTACCAGGGACTGGCAGTGGGTCAGCCCCAGCATTTT. The encoded protein is CASSYQGLAVGQPQHF. Using reference TRBV5-6 and TRBJ1-5 for the parts outside the CDR3, the full variable domain is DAGVTQSPTHLIKTRGQQVTLRCSPKSGHDTVSWYQQALGQGPQFIFQYYEEEERQRGNFPDRFSGHQFPNYSSELNVNALLLGDSALYLCASSYQGLAVGQPQHFGDGTRLSIL.

The chain combines TRBV6-1 with TRBJ1-2; D is ambiguous. The CDR3 sequence is 13 residues long. V shed 5 bases and J shed 4 bases, with 11 bases lying between them. Per germline, CDR1 MNHNS and CDR2 SASEGT. For the CDR3, the DNA is TGTGCCAGCAGTTGGGCGGAATCCTATGGCTACACCTTC. Its protein product is CASSWAESYGYTF.

V and J are TRBV27 and TRBJ1-4, with D tentatively TRBD1 (5 bases). The CDR3 contains 16 residues. V was clipped by 6 bases and J by 5 bases, with 19 bases between them. The germline V gene encodes CDR1 MNHEY and CDR2 SMNVEV (reference sequence). CDR3: CASSPFGDSWNEKLFF. The CDR3 DNA follows: TGTGCCAGCAGCCCTTTCGGTGACAGCTGGAATGAAAAACTGTTTTTT. The full variable domain, with the rest looked up from reference TRBV27 and TRBJ1-4, is EAQVTQNPRYLITVTGKKLTVTCSQNMNHEYMSWYRQDPGLGLRQIYYSMNVEVTDKGDVPEGYKVSRKEKRNFPLILESPSPNQTSLYFCASSPFGDSWNEKLFFGSGTQLSVL.

This clone came up a few times. The chain employs TRBV19 and TRBJ1-1, with D unclear. CDR3 length: 13 residues. V was trimmed by 5 bases and J by 1 base, leaving 8 bases between them. CDR1 is LNHDA, CDR2 SQIVND, per germline (reference sequence). The chain's CDR3 is CASSLPRNTEAFF. CDR3 bases: TGTGCCAGTAGTTTACCTCGGAACACTGAAGCTTTCTTT.

The rearrangement joins TRBV2 to TRBJ2-3, with no clear D. Germline V gene sequence: CDR1 SNHLY, CDR2 FYNNEI. The CDR3 has 15 amino acids. The V end lost 1 base, the J end lost 0 bases, and 8 bases lay between the germline ends. This chain's CDR3 is CASSEVGTSTDTQYF. The CDR3 DNA follows: TGTGCCAGCAGTGAAGTCGGCACCAGCACAGATACGCAGTATTTT.

This clone appeared once. For the CDR3, the DNA is TGTGCCACCAGCAGCCCCCGGGACAGGGGGACTAGCGGAAACTCCTACGAGCAGTACTTC. Amino acid sequence: CATSSPRDRGTSGNSYEQYF. This sequence joins TRBV15 and TRBJ2-7; TRBD1 or TRBD2 may be the D gene (11 bases each). Germline lookup yields CDR1 LNHNV and CDR2 YYDKDF (reference sequence). This CDR3 has 20 amino acids. The V gene lost 3 bases and the J gene lost 0 bases, with 27 bases spanning the gap.

This clone was recorded a few times. V and J are TRBV5-1 and TRBJ2-2; the D gene could be TRBD1 or TRBD2 (5 bases each). The V end lost 3 bases, the J end lost 10 bases, and 13 bases lay between the germline ends. Germline CDR1 SGHRS, CDR2 YFSETQ. The CDR3 runs 13 residues. CDR3 nucleotide sequence: TGCGCCAGCAGCTGGGGGACCATTGAGGAGCTGTTTTTT. Its protein is CASSWGTIEELFF.

The chain is built from TRBV4-2 and TRBJ2-3; 11 nucleotides line up with TRBD2. In germline, CDR1 is LGHNA, CDR2 YNFKEQ. CDR3 length: 16 residues. The V and J ends lost 3 bases and 3 bases, in that order; junction bases with no gene match: 5. The CDR3 DNA is TGTGCCAGCAGCCATCTGACTAGCGGGGAGACAGATACGCAGTATTTT. This translates into CASSHLTSGETDTQYF.

The J gene is TRBJ1-3, the V gene TRBV25-1, with D possibly matching TRBD1 (5 bases). CDR3 length: 15 residues. The V gene lost 3 bases and the J gene lost 0 bases, with 9 bases spanning the gap. The germline V gene has CDR1 MGHDK and CDR2 SYGVNS. The CDR3 loop reads CASSDGHTSGNTIYF. Written as DNA, the CDR3 is TGTGCCAGCAGTGATGGACACACCTCTGGAAACACCATATATTTT.

This clone appeared once. This chain links TRBV6-5 with TRBJ1-1; the D gene is possibly TRBD1 (5 bases). The CDR3 is made up of 12 amino acids. V was trimmed by 5 bases and J by 5 bases, leaving 9 bases between them. Germline V gives CDR1 MNHEY, CDR2 SVGAGI. The CDR3 nucleotides are TGTGCCAGCAGTGAGAGACAGACTGAAGCTTTCTTT. This codes for CASSERQTEAFF.